This T cell receptor (beta chain) is drawn from a study of T cells after yellow fever vaccination. This clonotype was seen more than once but under ten times. TCRdb independently ran MiXCR on the 5' RACE reads; one entry per CDR3 protein. The sample has 300,000 to 400,000 distinct CDR3 sequences; 8.7% are singletons. This clonotype was obtained from a man between 18 and 35 years old who received the YFV17D yellow fever vaccine. Sequenced material: PBMCs, taken on the day of the first yellow fever vaccination.

DNA of the CDR3: TGCGCCAGCAGCTTGGTCCCCGGGAATGAGCAGTTCTTC. Residues: CASSLVPGNEQFF. The chain carries TRBV5-1 and TRBJ2-1; D is unresolved. V lost 0 bases to trimming and J lost 7 bases, with 8 bases between them. CDR1 and CDR2 from the germline V gene are SGHRS and YFSETQ. The CDR3 extends over 13 amino acids.